Below, 12 T cell receptor beta chains from the same sample are listed, as sequenced in a study of T cells in Graves' hyperthyroidism and ophthalmopathy. RNA transcripts yielded amplified TCR beta CDR3 regions. HTBI primers drove first-round RT-PCR of the TCR CDR3. Using its own MiXCR run on the multiplex PCR reads, TCRdb lists one record per CDR3 protein. The repertoire consists of 130,000 or so distinct CDR3 sequences, with approximately 24% occurring once and the leading ten covering more than 65%. Sequences were obtained from blood. The receptors shown here come from a woman in her 50s with Graves' hyperthyroidism that later progressed to Graves' ophthalmopathy.

Ten or more counts support this clonotype. V usage is TRBV5-1 and J usage is TRBJ2-3; D unclear. The CDR3 has 13 residues. Germline V lookup: CDR1 SGHRS, CDR2 YFSETQ. Trimming took 4 bases from V and 3 from J, leaving 9 bases between them. The CDR3 sequence is CASSPLLTDTQYF. The CDR3 region has the DNA TGCGCCAGCAGCCCGCTCCTTACAGATACGCAGTATTTT.

The rearrangement links TRBV29-1 to TRBJ1-2; D might be TRBD1 (6 bases). There are 13 residues in the CDR3. Germline values: CDR1 SQVTM, CDR2 ANQGSEA. Trimming pared 3 bases from V and 8 bases from J, leaving 16 bases between. The CDR3 reads CSVDWGGAEGYTF. CDR3 bases: TGCAGCGTTGACTGGGGGGGCGCAGAAGGCTACACCTTC.

The chain has TRBV19 and TRBJ1-5; the D is unclear. The CDR3 is 14 amino acids. V was trimmed by 5 bases and J by 7 bases, leaving 15 bases between them. Germline CDR1 and CDR2: LNHDA and SQIVND (reference sequence). CDR3 sequence: CASSPRPLRQPQHF. Written as DNA, the CDR3 is TGTGCCAGTAGTCCAAGACCCCTCAGACAGCCCCAGCATTTT. The whole variable domain, filled in from reference TRBV19 and TRBJ1-5, reads DGGITQSPKYLFRKEGQNVTLSCEQNLNHDAMYWYRQDPGQGLRLIYYSQIVNDFQKGDIAEGYSVSREKKESFPLTVTSAQKNPTAFYLCASSPRPLRQPQHFGDGTRLSIL.

This chain connects TRBV7-6 to TRBJ2-1; a weak D match, TRBD2 (6 bases). The CDR3 length is 16 residues. The germline gives CDR1 SGHVS, CDR2 FNYEAQ. V was cut by 5 bases and J by 3 bases, with 17 bases left in between. DNA of the CDR3: TGTGCCAGCAGCGGGCCCAGGGCGGGGTTCTACAATGAGCAGTTCTTC. It yields the protein CASSGPRAGFYNEQFF.

The chain combines TRBV11-2 with TRBJ2-7; D is unclear. Trimming removed 1 base at V and 3 bases at J, with 7 bases between. This CDR3 spans 13 amino acids. The germline gives CDR1 SGHAT, CDR2 FQNNGV. The CDR3 sequence is CASSLGDLYEQYV. The CDR3 nucleotides read TGTGCCAGCAGCTTAGGAGACCTCTACGAGCAGTACGTC.

In this sample, this clonotype turned up a few times. The rearrangement links TRBV6-1 to TRBJ2-7; the match to TRBD1 covers 9 bases. V was pared by 5 bases and J by 2 bases, with 7 bases of the junction left unmatched. The CDR3 consists of 15 residues. Germline V gives CDR1 MNHNS, CDR2 SASEGT. CDR3 coding DNA: TGTGCCAGCAGTCTCGGACAGGGGAGGACCTACGAGCAGTACTTC. It translates to CASSLGQGRTYEQYF.

This clonotype showed up many times. V and J are TRBV28 and TRBJ2-6; TRBD1 might be the D (5 bases). The germline CDR1 and CDR2 sequences are MDHEN and SYDVKM. Trimming left V 6 bases short and J 4 bases short, with 13 bases between. This CDR3 is built from 15 residues. As DNA, the CDR3 is TGTGCCAGCAGCCCCCAGACAGCCGGGGCCAACGTCCTGACTTTC. This codes for CASSPQTAGANVLTF.

There are a few counts of this clonotype. The gene calls are TRBV5-1 and TRBJ2-7; tentatively, D is TRBD2 (6 bases). Germline CDR1 SGHRS, CDR2 YFSETQ. The CDR3 sequence is 14 residues long. With 4 bases removed from V and 1 base from J, the gap between germline ends came to 12 bases. The CDR3 nucleotides are TGCGCCAGCAGCGGGGAGGTCGGTTCCTACGAGCAGTACTTC. This encodes CASSGEVGSYEQYF.

This clonotype was picked up many times. J is TRBJ2-7 and V is TRBV3-1, with no clear D. Germline CDR1 is LGHDT and CDR2 is YNNKEL (reference sequence). This CDR3 comprises 14 residues. Trimming removed 0 bases at V and 0 bases at J, with 6 bases between. CDR3 coding DNA: TGTGCCAGCAGCCAAGATTCAACCTCCTACGAGCAGTACTTC. Its translation is CASSQDSTSYEQYF.

The gene calls are TRBV20-1 and TRBJ2-5; 7 bases align to TRBD1. The CDR3 has 14 residues. Per germline, CDR1 DFQATT and CDR2 SNEGSKA (reference sequence). The junction had 5 bases not matched to a gene; V was cut back by 3 bases and J by 1 base. CDR3 DNA: TGCAGTGCTAGCAAGGGACAGCGCCAAGAGACCCAGTACTTC. Its translation: CSASKGQRQETQYF.

This clonotype was counted only a few times. The V and J genes are TRBV10-3 and TRBJ2-3, with 10 bases fitting TRBD2. V was clipped by 0 bases and J by 6 bases; unmatched bases: 3. Germline V lookup: CDR1 ENHRY, CDR2 SYGVKD. This CDR3 is built from 15 residues. CDR3 sequence reads: CAISESSGRPDTQYF. The CDR3 DNA reads as TGTGCCATCAGTGAGTCTAGCGGGAGGCCGGATACGCAGTATTTT.

This clonotype was counted at least ten times. V gene TRBV20-1 combines with J gene TRBJ2-4, with 7 bases matching TRBD2. This CDR3 comprises 15 residues. The ends lost 0 bases at V and 7 bases at J; junction bases unmatched: 9. Germline V gene sequence: CDR1 DFQATT, CDR2 SNEGSKA (reference sequence). DNA of the CDR3: TGCAGTGCTAGAGATTGGGAGGGGTCGAGTAACATTCAGTACTTC. Protein sequence: CSARDWEGSSNIQYF.